The rows below give T cell receptor beta chains drawn from one sample of a study of CD8 T cells in Susac syndrome. TCRdb analysed the immunoSEQ multiplex PCR reads with MiXCR anew, one entry per CDR3 protein. This table holds tens of thousands of distinct CDR3 sequences, around 90% found once. Sample: CD8+ T cells from PBMCs. The receptors shown here come from a human donor with multiple sclerosis. CDR3s include the opening cysteine and the closing phenylalanine or tryptophan. D genes are given only for firm matches. Rows give clone size only sometimes, using once, few, many, or a class for an expanded clone.

TRBV27	TRBJ1-5	-	-	CASSPTGAGHNQPQHF	TGTGCCAGCAGTCCAACTGGGGCAGGGCACAATCAGCCCCAGCATTTT
TRBV12-3/TRBV12-4	TRBJ2-5	-	TRBD2	CASSSGGQETQYF	TGTGCCAGCAGTTCGGGGGGTCAAGAGACCCAGTACTTC
TRBV12-3/TRBV12-4	TRBJ2-7	few	-	CASSFAGSYEQYF	TGTGCCAGCAGTTTCGCAGGCTCCTACGAGCAGTACTTC
TRBV10-3	TRBJ2-2	-	-	CAISNPRAGPNTGELFF	TGTGCCATCAGCAACCCTCGGGCAGGTCCTAACACCGGGGAGCTGTTTTTT
TRBV30	TRBJ1-2	-	-	CAWSDGAYGYTF	TGTGCCTGGAGTGACGGGGCCTATGGCTACACCTTC
TRBV19	TRBJ2-1	-	-	CASSILDYNEQFF	TGTGCCAGTAGTATTTTGGACTACAATGAGCAGTTCTTC
TRBV7-2	TRBJ2-1	-	-	CASSHNGGLPDNEQFF	TGTGCCAGCAGTCACAACGGAGGACTGCCGGACAATGAGCAGTTCTTC
TRBV12-5	TRBJ2-3	-	TRBD2	CASGLLAGGPDTQYF	TGTGCTAGTGGTTTGCTAGCGGGAGGGCCAGATACGCAGTATTTT
TRBV12-3/TRBV12-4	TRBJ2-1	-	-	CASSWSPDGGNEQFF	TGTGCCAGCAGCTGGTCCCCGGACGGGGGCAATGAGCAGTTCTTC
TRBV27	TRBJ2-1	-	-	CASSLSDSRWEQFF	TGTGCCAGCAGTTTATCGGACTCTCGGTGGGAGCAGTTCTTC
TRBV4-3	TRBJ2-7	-	-	CASSQDWGRSYEQYF	TGCGCCAGCAGCCAAGATTGGGGCAGGTCCTACGAGCAGTACTTC
TRBV6-4	TRBJ2-2	-	-	CASSDTSTGELFF	TGTGCCAGCAGTGACACTAGCACCGGGGAGCTGTTTTTT
TRBV5-1	TRBJ2-5	-	TRBD1	CASSAGTGEKTQYF	TGCGCCAGCAGTGCCGGGACAGGGGAAAAGACCCAGTACTTC
TRBV13	TRBJ1-2	once	-	CASSSEGGGGPHINYGYTF	TGTGCCAGCAGCTCAGAGGGGGGTGGCGGACCACACATTAACTATGGCTACACCTTC
TRBV19	TRBJ1-1	-	-	CASSVQGWANTEAFF	TGTGCCAGTAGTGTTCAGGGGTGGGCGAACACTGAAGCTTTCTTT
TRBV27	TRBJ2-2	-	TRBD2	CASSLGDYSTRELFF	TGTGCCAGCAGTTTAGGGGACTATTCCACCAGGGAGCTGTTTTTT
TRBV29-1	TRBJ2-3	-	TRBD2	CSVDVATSGPDTQYF	TGCAGCGTTGATGTGGCGACTAGCGGCCCAGATACGCAGTATTTT
TRBV4-3	TRBJ1-4	-	-	CASSLFGKADNEKLFF	TGCGCCAGCAGCCTATTTGGGAAAGCGGATAATGAAAAACTGTTTTTT
TRBV9	TRBJ2-2	-	TRBD1	CASSGTGSAGELFF	TGTGCCAGCAGCGGGACAGGGTCGGCCGGGGAGCTGTTTTTT
TRBV19	TRBJ2-3	once	-	CASSIQGFADTQYF	TGTGCCAGTAGTATCCAGGGCTTTGCAGATACGCAGTATTTT
TRBV28	TRBJ2-7	-	-	CATRDGYYEQYF	TGTGCCACTAGGGACGGATACTACGAGCAGTACTTC
TRBV19	TRBJ2-7	-	-	CASTMGGLDEQYF	TGTGCCAGTACCATGGGGGGCTTGGACGAGCAGTACTTC
TRBV11-2	TRBJ2-4	-	-	CASSLGVDPKNIQYF	TGTGCCAGCAGCTTGGGAGTGGACCCCAAAAACATTCAGTACTTC